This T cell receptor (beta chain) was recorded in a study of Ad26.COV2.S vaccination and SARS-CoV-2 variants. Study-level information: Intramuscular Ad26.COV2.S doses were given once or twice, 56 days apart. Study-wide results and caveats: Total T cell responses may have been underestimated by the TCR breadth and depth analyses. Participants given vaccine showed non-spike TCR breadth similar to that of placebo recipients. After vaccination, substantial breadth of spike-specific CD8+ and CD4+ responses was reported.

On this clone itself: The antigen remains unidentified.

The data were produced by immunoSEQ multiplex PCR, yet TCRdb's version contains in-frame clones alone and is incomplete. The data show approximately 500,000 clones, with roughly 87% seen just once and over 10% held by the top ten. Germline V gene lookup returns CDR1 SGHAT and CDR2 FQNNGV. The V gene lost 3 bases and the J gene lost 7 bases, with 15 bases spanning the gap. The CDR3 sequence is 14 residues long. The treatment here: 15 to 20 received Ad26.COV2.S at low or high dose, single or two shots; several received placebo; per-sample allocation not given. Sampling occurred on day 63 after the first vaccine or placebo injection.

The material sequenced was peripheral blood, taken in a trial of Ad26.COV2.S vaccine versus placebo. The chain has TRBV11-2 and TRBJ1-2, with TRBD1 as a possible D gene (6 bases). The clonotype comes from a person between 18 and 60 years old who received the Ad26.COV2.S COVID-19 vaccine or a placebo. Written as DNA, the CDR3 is TGTGCCAGCAGCTTGCCCGGCAGGGGAGTTGGCTACACCTTC. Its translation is CASSLPGRGVGYTF.